These T cell receptor beta chains were read from a single sample in a study of blood T cell repertoires in COVID-19. Repertoires were generated with immunoSEQ multiplex PCR, while TCRdb's copy carries only in-frame clones and drops some. Among about 440,000 clones listed, 80% to 95% were seen once. Material: PBMCs or T cells enriched from blood (not recorded which). The receptor set was obtained from a man aged 18 to 29 who had recovered from COVID-19. The CDR3 runs from the conserved cysteine through the conserved F or W. D genes are given only for firm matches. The size of a clone is reported for some rows only, either as once, few or many, or as a class for expanded clones.

>TRBJ1-1|once|TRBV6-5|NA
CASSYGGQNTEAFF
TGTGCCAGCAGTTACGGGGGCCAGAACACTGAAGCTTTCTTT
>TRBJ2-7|once|TRBV3-1/TRBV3-2|TRBD2
CASSPSSGGAYEQYF
TGTGCCAGCAGCCCGTCTAGCGGGGGGGCTTATGAGCAGTACTTC
>TRBJ1-2|NA|TRBV10-3|NA
CAISEAESGYTF
TGTGCCATCAGTGAGGCAGAAAGTGGCTACACCTTC
>TRBJ1-1|NA|TRBV5-4|TRBD1
CASSLRTGEAFF
TGTGCCAGCAGCCTTCGGACAGGAGAAGCTTTCTTT
>TRBJ1-4|once|TRBV25-1|TRBD1
CASSEGWRGRSEKLFF
TGTGCCAGCAGTGAAGGGTGGAGGGGGCGAAGTGAAAAACTGTTTTTT
>TRBJ1-5|once|TRBV11-2|NA
CASSLSQGNQPQHF
TGTGCCAGCAGCTTATCCCAGGGGAATCAGCCCCAGCATTTT
>TRBJ2-7|once|TRBV5-1|TRBD2
CASRSSGRNFYEQYF
TGCGCCAGCCGCTCTAGCGGGAGGAACTTCTACGAGCAGTACTTC
>TRBJ1-4|few|TRBV6-5|TRBD1
CASKRTGWNEKLFF
TGTGCCAGCAAAAGGACAGGTTGGAATGAAAAACTGTTTTTT
>TRBJ1-3|NA|TRBV3-1/TRBV3-2|NA
CASSQGPSGNTIYF
TGTGCCAGCAGCCAGGGCCCCTCTGGAAACACCATATATTTT
>TRBJ2-3|once|TRBV18|TRBD2
CASSPGLFTDTQYF
TGTGCCAGCTCACCGGGACTATTCACAGATACGCAGTATTTT
>TRBJ1-1|few|TRBV7-9|TRBD1
CASSPGDRVNTEAFF
TGTGCCAGCAGCCCTGGGGACAGGGTGAACACTGAAGCTTTCTTT
>TRBJ1-1|NA|TRBV5-5|TRBD1
CASSPSDRGNTEAFF
TGTGCCAGCAGCCCATCCGACAGGGGGAACACTGAAGCTTTCTTT
>TRBJ2-7|NA|TRBV27|TRBD2
CASSSSREVATGTNYEQYF
TGTGCCAGCAGTTCCTCACGGGAGGTGGCCACCGGGACGAACTACGAGCAGTACTTC
>TRBJ1-5|NA|TRBV19|NA
CASSTRVNSNQPQHF
TGTGCCAGTAGTACGAGGGTCAATAGCAATCAGCCCCAGCATTTT
>TRBJ2-1|once|TRBV7-9|TRBD2
CASSWTSGFNEQFF
TGTGCCAGCAGCTGGACTAGCGGGTTCAATGAGCAGTTCTTC
>TRBJ2-3|NA|TRBV2|NA
CASEAGLPPQYF
TGTGCCAGCGAGGCGGGATTGCCTCCGCAGTATTTT
>TRBJ2-2|NA|TRBV6-4|TRBD2
CASSEDGRSTGELFF
TGTGCCAGCAGTGAAGACGGGAGGTCCACCGGGGAGCTGTTTTTT
>TRBJ1-6|NA|TRBV18|TRBD1
CASSPKLGTEMSSYNSPLHF
TGTGCCAGCTCACCAAAATTGGGGACAGAAATGAGCTCCTATAATTCACCCCTCCACTTT
>TRBJ2-2|NA|TRBV19|TRBD1
CAAPKGRTGFSGELFF
TGTGCCGCCCCTAAGGGGAGGACAGGGTTTTCCGGGGAGCTGTTTTTT
>TRBJ1-1|NA|TRBV27|NA
CASRPDRRAEAFF
TGTGCCAGCAGACCGGACCGGCGGGCTGAAGCTTTCTTT
>TRBJ1-2|NA|TRBV18|TRBD1
CASVRDSNPNYGYTF
TGTGCCAGCGTGCGGGACAGCAATCCTAACTATGGCTACACCTTC
>TRBJ1-2|NA|TRBV7-9|TRBD1
CASSSQTGGALYGYTF
TGTGCCAGCAGCTCTCAGACAGGGGGCGCCTTGTACGGCTACACCTTC
>TRBJ2-1|NA|TRBV5-4|TRBD2
CASSLDGGGDREQFF
TGTGCCAGCAGCTTGGATGGCGGGGGGGACCGTGAGCAGTTCTTC
>TRBJ1-2|few|TRBV5-5|NA
CASSLAIGGQSYYGYTF
TGTGCCAGCAGCTTGGCCATAGGGGGTCAGTCCTACTATGGCTACACCTTC
>TRBJ2-1|NA|TRBV7-3|TRBD2
CASSPQGGGGNNEQFF
TGTGCCAGCAGCCCCCAAGGTGGCGGGGGAAACAATGAGCAGTTCTTC
>TRBJ1-5|NA|TRBV19|NA
CASSSRPRQGLGNQPQHF
TGTGCCAGTAGCTCCCGGCCCAGGCAGGGGTTGGGCAATCAGCCCCAGCATTTT
>TRBJ2-1|few|TRBV6-5|TRBD2
CASSFGTSGYNEQFF
TGTGCCAGCAGTTTTGGGACTAGCGGATACAATGAGCAGTTCTTC
>TRBJ1-3|few|TRBV6-1|NA
CASSGLRGVSGNTIYF
TGTGCCAGCAGTGGCCTCAGGGGAGTCTCTGGAAACACCATATATTTT
>TRBJ1-1|NA|TRBV30|NA
CAWSLGARAFF
TGTGCCTGGAGTCTTGGGGCGAGGGCTTTCTTT
>TRBJ2-1|NA|TRBV5-1|NA
CASSQGGNEQFF
TGCGCCAGCAGCCAGGGCGGCAATGAGCAGTTCTTC
>TRBJ1-1|NA|TRBV12-3/TRBV12-4|NA
CASTYAGTEAFF
TGTGCCAGCACCTATGCGGGGACTGAAGCTTTCTTT
>TRBJ2-4|NA|TRBV15|TRBD2
CATSRGTSGGKNIQYF
TGTGCCACCAGCAGAGGGACTAGCGGGGGGAAAAACATTCAGTACTTC
>TRBJ1-1|once|TRBV5-8|TRBD1
CASSQNSGGRGTEAFF
TGTGCCAGCAGCCAAAATTCAGGGGGACGAGGCACTGAAGCTTTCTTT
>TRBJ2-7|once|TRBV7-9|TRBD1
CASSPEGRGQTYEQYF
TGTGCCAGCAGCCCAGAGGGCAGGGGGCAAACCTACGAGCAGTACTTC
>TRBJ1-4|NA|TRBV27|NA
CASRGGGRNEKLFF
TGTGCCAGTCGCGGCGGGGGGCGGAATGAAAAACTGTTTTTT
>TRBJ1-2|NA|TRBV5-1|NA
CASSLATDYGYTF
TGCGCCAGCAGCTTGGCGACAGACTATGGCTACACCTTC
>TRBJ2-1|NA|TRBV9|TRBD2
CASSKASGHNEQFF
TGTGCCAGCAGCAAGGCTAGCGGCCACAATGAGCAGTTCTTC
>TRBJ1-6|once|TRBV30|NA
CAWRAGGARETLHF
TGTGCCTGGAGAGCTGGGGGGGCCCGGGAAACCCTCCACTTT
>TRBJ1-2|NA|TRBV21-1|NA
CASSNYRGRNYGYTF
TGTGCCAGCAGCAATTACAGGGGGCGGAACTATGGCTACACCTTC
>TRBJ2-2|NA|TRBV18|NA
CASSPSQGGTGELFF
TGTGCCAGCTCACCTTCACAGGGAGGGACCGGGGAGCTGTTTTTT
>TRBJ2-1|NA|TRBV27|TRBD2
CASSPPLTSGQVNEQFF
TGTGCCAGCAGTCCCCCCTTGACTAGCGGGCAAGTCAATGAGCAGTTCTTC
>TRBJ2-7|NA|TRBV19|TRBD2
CASSPGTSGIYEQYF
TGTGCCAGTAGCCCCGGGACTAGCGGGATCTACGAGCAGTACTTC
>TRBJ1-2|NA|TRBV28|TRBD1
CASSLGTVKGYGYTF
TGTGCCAGCAGTTTAGGGACAGTAAAGGGCTATGGCTACACCTTC
>TRBJ2-2|NA|TRBV5-1|NA
CASSLAVRIPSTGELFF
TGCGCCAGCAGCTTGGCCGTTAGAATTCCATCCACCGGGGAGCTGTTTTTT
>TRBJ1-2|NA|TRBV30|NA
CAWTPRGLGYGYTF
TGTGCCTGGACCCCAAGAGGTTTAGGCTATGGCTACACCTTC
>TRBJ1-4|NA|TRBV30|NA
CAWSEGRTNEKLFF
TGTGCCTGGAGCGAGGGGAGGACTAATGAAAAACTGTTTTTT
>TRBJ1-2|NA|TRBV21-1|NA
CAGPQGRNGYTF
TGTGCCGGACCCCAGGGGCGCAATGGCTACACCTTC
>TRBJ2-3|NA|TRBV3-1/TRBV3-2|TRBD2
CATTLAGGTDTQYF
TGTGCCACTACACTAGCGGGCGGCACAGATACGCAGTATTTT